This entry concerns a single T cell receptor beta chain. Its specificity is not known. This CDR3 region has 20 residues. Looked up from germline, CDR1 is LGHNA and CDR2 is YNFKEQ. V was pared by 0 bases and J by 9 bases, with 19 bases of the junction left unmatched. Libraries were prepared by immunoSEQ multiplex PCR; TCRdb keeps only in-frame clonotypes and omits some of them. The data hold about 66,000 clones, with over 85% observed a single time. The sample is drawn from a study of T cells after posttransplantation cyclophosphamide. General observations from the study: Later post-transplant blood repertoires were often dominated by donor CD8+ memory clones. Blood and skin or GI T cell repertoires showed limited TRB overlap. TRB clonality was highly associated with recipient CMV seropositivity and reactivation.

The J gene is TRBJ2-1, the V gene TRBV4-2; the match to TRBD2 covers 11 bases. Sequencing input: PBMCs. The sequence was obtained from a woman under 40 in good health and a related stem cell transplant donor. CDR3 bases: TGTGCCAGCAGCCAAGATCCCGACGGACGAACTAGCGGGGGAAATAGTGAGCAGTTCTTC. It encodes CASSQDPDGRTSGGNSEQFF.